One sample yielded the 25 T cell receptor beta chains listed below, sequenced in a study of shared clonotypes between healthy human individuals. TCRdb's copy holds only in-frame clones and misses some; the assay was immunoSEQ multiplex PCR. The sample includes approximately 500,000 clones, approximately 82% seen only once; the top ten take about 12%. The material sequenced was PBMCs. All receptors come from a woman aged 35 to 49 in good health. Some clones in this sample may be carry-over from other donors' samples.

The chain couples TRBV19 to TRBJ2-1, with 11 nucleotides matching TRBD2. The CDR3 sequence is 16 residues long. Germline V gene sequence: CDR1 LNHDA, CDR2 SQIVND (reference sequence). Trimming removed 7 bases from V and 5 bases from J; junction bases left unmatched: 10. DNA for the CDR3: TGTGCCAGTACTGTAGCGGGAGGGCCGACTAACAATGAGCAGTTCTTC. This encodes CASTVAGGPTNNEQFF.

The chain joins TRBV5-1 to TRBJ2-5; TRBD2 agrees at 9 bases. CDR3 length: 14 amino acids. CDR1 and CDR2 from the germline V gene are SGHRS and YFSETQ. The ends lost 4 bases at V and 1 base at J; junction bases unmatched: 2. The CDR3 DNA reads TGCGCCAGCAGCATTAGCGGGGGCCAAGAGACCCAGTACTTC. The encoded protein is CASSISGGQETQYF.

This chain uses TRBV2 with TRBJ2-1; D is unresolved. The CDR3 is 14 amino acids. CDR1 is SNHLY, CDR2 FYNNEI, per germline. The V end lost 7 bases, the J end lost 5 bases, and 15 bases lay between the germline ends. The CDR3 here is CASNPFEFNNEQFF. CDR3 nucleotides: TGTGCCAGCAATCCGTTCGAGTTTAACAATGAGCAGTTCTTC.

As for this clone: A much larger clonotype is one base distant, so this may be a read error. Here the CDR3 DNA reads TGTGCCAGCAGTTTAAGTCCTTACAACGAGCGGTACTTC. This translates into CASSLSPYNERYF. The chain combines TRBV27 with TRBJ2-7; D gene uncertain. The CDR3 has 13 residues. Germline values: CDR1 MNHEY, CDR2 SMNVEV (reference sequence).

The chain links TRBV27 to TRBJ1-1; TRBD1 is a possible D gene (6 bases). Germline CDR1 reads MNHEY; CDR2 reads SMNVEV (reference sequence). The CDR3 covers 13 residues. With 2 bases removed from V and 5 bases from J, the gap between germline ends came to 9 bases. CDR3 DNA sequence: TGTGCCAGCAGTTTACAGGGGTGGACTGAAGCTTTCTTT. This codes for CASSLQGWTEAFF.

Only a few counts were recorded for this clone. The V and J genes are TRBV7-9 and TRBJ1-4; D possibly corresponds to TRBD1 (6 bases). The CDR3 contains 16 residues. Trimming left V 5 bases short and J 6 bases short, with 19 bases between. CDR1 and CDR2 (germline): SEHNR, FQNEAQ (reference sequence). The CDR3 nucleotides are TGTGCCAGCAGCCGAGGACAGATGGGGATTGATGAAAAACTGTTTTTT. Translated, it gives CASSRGQMGIDEKLFF. Filled out from reference TRBV7-9 and TRBJ1-4, the complete variable domain reads DTGVSQNPRHKITKRGQNVTFRCDPISEHNRLYWYRQTLGQGPEFLTYFQNEAQLEKSRLLSDRFSAERPKGSFSTLEIQRTEQGDSAMYLCASSRGQMGIDEKLFFGSGTQLSVL.

On this clone: Additional DNA sequences in this sample encode the identical CDR3. This rearrangement joins TRBV7-2 to TRBJ1-2; D unresolved. Germline CDR1 is SGHTA and CDR2 is FQGNSA. V shed 0 bases and J shed 4 bases, with 3 bases lying between them. CDR3 length: 12 amino acids. CDR3 amino acids: CASSLAGYGYTF. CDR3 DNA: TGTGCCAGCAGCTTAGCGGGCTATGGCTACACCTTC.

The chain is built from TRBV21-1 and TRBJ2-5. TRBV21-1 is deemed a pseudogene. CDR3 length equals 9 residues. The CDR3 region has the DNA TGTGCCAGACAAGAGACCCAGTACTTC. Amino acid sequence: CARQETQYF.

This clone came up a few times. Written as DNA, the CDR3 is TGTGCCAGCAGCTTGGGTATCGGGTCTAATGAAAAACTGTTTTTT. It is translated as CASSLGIGSNEKLFF. V and J are TRBV5-4 and TRBJ1-4, with D uncertain. This CDR3 has 15 residues. Germline CDR1 is SGHNT and CDR2 is YYREEE (reference sequence). V lost 0 bases, J lost 3 bases, and 9 bases lay in between.

This clone was counted once. V gene TRBV9 combines with J gene TRBJ2-7; D may correspond to TRBD1 or TRBD2 (5 bases each). Germline CDR1 reads SGDLS; CDR2 reads YYNGEE. Trimming took off 1 base at V and 2 bases at J, with 10 bases between the two ends. The CDR3 spans 14 residues. CDR3: CASSVKPGPYEQYF. In nucleotides, the CDR3 is TGTGCCAGCAGCGTAAAACCGGGGCCCTACGAGCAGTACTTC.

In DNA form, the CDR3 reads TGTGCCAGCAGTACTTTGACCCCCGAGACCCAGTACTTC. It translates to CASSTLTPETQYF. The chain uses TRBV28 and TRBJ2-5, with unresolved D. Trimming took 5 bases from V and 5 from J, leaving 12 bases between them. The CDR3 spans 13 residues. CDR1 and CDR2 (germline): MDHEN, SYDVKM.

V usage is TRBV28 and J usage is TRBJ1-1; the D gene is possibly TRBD1 (5 bases). The CDR3 is 17 residues long. Germline lookup yields CDR1 MDHEN and CDR2 SYDVKM. The ends were cut back, 5 bases at V and 2 bases at J, with 21 bases in the middle. The CDR3 nucleotides read TGTGCCAGCAGTCTCCTCGGGACGGGGAGACTCAACACTGAAGCTTTCTTT. It specifies CASSLLGTGRLNTEAFF.

This clone has a single count. This chain connects TRBV7-2 to TRBJ2-2, with D tentatively TRBD2 (6 bases). Germline CDR1 reads SGHTA; CDR2 reads FQGNSA. V was shortened by 6 bases and J by 3 bases, with 11 bases between the two germline ends. This CDR3 has 14 amino acids. The CDR3 loop reads CASSLPSDTGELFF. Here the CDR3 DNA reads TGTGCCAGCAGTCTTCCTAGCGACACCGGGGAGCTGTTTTTT.

The chain recombines TRBV4-1 with TRBJ2-1, with 9 bases lining up with TRBD2. In germline, CDR1 is MGHRA, CDR2 YSYEKL. There are 16 residues in the CDR3. V shed 0 bases and J 8 bases; nucleotides not matched to a gene: 8. CDR3 DNA: TGCGCCAGCAGCCAAGATAGGGCGGGAGGGGGCGATGAGCAGTTCTTC. It codes for CASSQDRAGGGDEQFF.

Concerning this clone: Other DNA sequences in this specimen translate into the identical CDR3. This rearrangement joins TRBV7-9 to TRBJ2-1; TRBD2 matches 8 bases. The V gene's germline CDR1 is SEHNR and CDR2 FQNEAQ (reference sequence). The trim removed 4 bases at V and 6 bases at J, leaving 5 bases unmatched. This CDR3 is built from 14 residues. CDR3 loop: CASSSGLASNEQFF. The DNA for the CDR3 is TGTGCCAGCAGCTCCGGACTAGCTTCCAATGAGCAGTTCTTC.

The chain couples TRBV2 to TRBJ1-2; 10 positions match TRBD1. The germline V gene encodes CDR1 SNHLY and CDR2 FYNNEI. The V and J ends lost 4 bases and 5 bases, in that order; junction bases with no gene match: 4. The CDR3 extends over 14 amino acids. CDR3 in amino acids: CASSAEGQGYGYTF. The CDR3 DNA reads TGTGCCAGCAGTGCAGAGGGACAGGGGTATGGCTACACCTTC.

The chain is built from TRBV7-3 and TRBJ2-3, with D maybe TRBD1 (6 bases). Looked up from germline, CDR1 is SGHTA and CDR2 is FQGTGA. V was pared by 4 bases and J by 8 bases, with 13 bases between. The CDR3 has 13 amino acids. CDR3 protein: CASSSSRGGTQYF. As DNA, the CDR3 is TGTGCCAGCAGCTCGTCGCGAGGGGGTACGCAGTATTTT.

V is TRBV12-2 and J is TRBJ1-2; the D segment call TRBD1 is taken from the table without a DNA check. TRBV12-2 is assigned pseudogene status. The length of the CDR3 is 18 residues. CDR3 sequence: CASRLAVLGQAYNYGYTF. CDR3 nucleotide sequence: TGTGCAAGTCGCTTAGCGGTACTTGGACAGGCCTATAACTATGGCTACACCTTC.

The rearrangement joins TRBV6-5 to TRBJ2-7; D is uncertain. The ends were cut back, 0 bases at V and 7 bases at J, with 16 bases in the middle. The germline CDR1 and CDR2 sequences are MNHEY and SVGAGI. The CDR3 runs to 15 residues. The CDR3 sequence: CASSYSRAPLGEQYF. CDR3 nucleotides: TGTGCCAGCAGTTACTCTCGGGCCCCTCTTGGAGAGCAGTACTTC.

The chain combines TRBV6-1 with TRBJ2-7; D remains ambiguous. This CDR3 comprises 13 residues. CDR1 is MNHNS and CDR2 is SASEGT in the germline V gene. The ends were cut back, 6 bases at V and 8 bases at J, with 17 bases in the middle. The CDR3 DNA reads as TGTGCCAGCAGAGTAAACCCCCTGGGAAAGCAGTACTTC. Translation: CASRVNPLGKQYF.

This clone was counted between two and nine times. The chain joins TRBV6-1 to TRBJ1-4; 9 nucleotides agree with TRBD1. CDR1 is MNHNS and CDR2 is SASEGT in the germline V gene. The V segment lost 6 bases and the J segment 4 bases; nucleotides outside the gene matches: 3. The CDR3 consists of 14 residues. CDR3 sequence reads: CASRTGQGNEKLFF. The CDR3 DNA sequence: TGTGCCAGCAGAACGGGACAGGGTAATGAAAAACTGTTTTTT.

The chain uses TRBV7-2 and TRBJ2-7, with a possible D match to TRBD2 (5 bases). Germline CDR1 is SGHTA and CDR2 is FQGNSA. With 5 bases removed from V and 1 base from J, the gap between germline ends came to 12 bases. The CDR3 has 14 amino acids. For the CDR3, the DNA is TGTGCCAGCAGCACCGGACTTGTTTCCTACGAGCAGTACTTC. Translated, it gives CASSTGLVSYEQYF.

This chain links TRBV7-3 with TRBJ2-3, with 7 bases lining up with TRBD2. The CDR3 contains 16 residues. The germline CDR1 and CDR2 sequences are SGHTA and FQGTGA. V shed 5 bases and J 4 bases; nucleotides not matched to a gene: 12. CDR3 residues: CASSPETSRRSDTQYF. CDR3 nucleotides: TGTGCCAGCAGCCCAGAGACTAGCCGGAGATCAGATACGCAGTATTTT.

This clone was observed a handful of times. The chain carries TRBV18 and TRBJ2-1; perhaps TRBD2 as D (5 bases). Germline loops: CDR1 KGHSH, CDR2 LQKENI. Trimming cost V 0 bases and J 5 bases, with 11 bases left between them. The CDR3 sequence is 15 residues long. In nucleotides, the CDR3 is TGTGCCAGCTCACCACCGGTAGCGTCCCACAATGAGCAGTTCTTC. Protein: CASSPPVASHNEQFF.

The rearrangement links TRBV28 to TRBJ2-1, with TRBD2 matching 7 bases. The CDR3 loop spans 16 amino acids. The V and J ends lost 6 bases and 3 bases, in that order; junction bases with no gene match: 11. Germline CDR1 and CDR2: MDHEN and SYDVKM. The CDR3 loop reads CASRSLRGLDYNEQFF. The CDR3 nucleotides read TGTGCCAGCAGGTCGCTTCGAGGACTAGACTACAATGAGCAGTTCTTC.